The rows below give T cell receptor delta chains drawn from one sample of a study of human gamma delta and Vdelta1 T cells. TCRdb re-called clones from the PCR reads via CATT. The table has about 4,100 delta-chain clones, roughly a quarter seen once; the top ten hold more than 60%. The material sequenced was naive CD27+ Vdelta1 gamma-delta T cells from blood. These TCRs come from a human donor in good health. The CDR3 runs from the conserved cysteine through the conserved F or W. A D gene is named only where the DNA matches it firmly. Clone size is shown for a subset of rows, as once, few, many or a class of expanded clone.

V gene,clone size,D gene,J gene,CDR3 protein,CDR3 DNA
TRDV1,NA,NA,TRDJ1,CALGFSMADKLIF,TGTGCTCTTGGCTTCAGCATGGCCGATAAACTCATCTTT
TRDV1,NA,NA,TRDJ1,CALGEHRATGGPPYTDKLIF,TGTGCTCTTGGGGAACATCGAGCTACGGGGGGCCCCCCGTACACCGATAAACTCATCTTT
TRDV1,few,TRDD3,TRDJ1,CALGEPEFLGGIRPRQYTDKLIF,TGTGCTCTTGGGGAACCCGAATTCCTTGGGGGGATAAGACCCCGACAGTACACCGATAAACTCATCTTT
TRDV3,NA,NA,TRDJ1,CAFKGPEIRTDKLIF,TGTGCCTTTAAGGGCCCGGAGATTCGTACCGATAAACTCATCTTT
TRDV1,few,TRDD3,TRDJ1,CALGEQQAGGFYTDKLIF,TGTGCTCTTGGGGAACAGCAAGCTGGGGGATTTTACACCGATAAACTCATCTTT
TRDV1,NA,NA,TRDJ1,CALGELPSRWILPQADKLIF,TGTGCTCTTGGGGAACTACCGTCCCGGTGGATACTGCCCCAGGCCGATAAACTCATCTTT
TRDV1,NA,TRDD3,TRDJ1,CALGQPWGIRIMYTDKLIF,TGTGCTCTTGGGCAACCCTGGGGGATACGGATTATGTACACCGATAAACTCATCTTT
TRDV1,NA,TRDD3,TRDJ1,CALGELRRTGGSDKLIF,TGTGCTCTTGGGGAACTAAGAAGGACTGGGGGGTCCGATAAACTCATCTTT
TRDV2,NA,TRDD3,TRDJ1,CACDWGIQPDKLIF,TGTGCCTGTGACTGGGGGATACAGCCCGATAAACTCATCTTT
TRDV1,NA,TRDD3,TRDJ1,CALSSGSTHWGLTDKLIF,TGTGCTCTTTCGAGCGGATCTACGCACTGGGGGCTCACCGATAAACTCATCTTT
TRDV1,few,NA,TRDJ1,CALGEKPKSKTSYCQRKLIF,TGTGCTCTTGGGGAAAAGCCTAAGTCCAAAACCTCGTACTGTCAAAGGAAACTCATCTTT
TRDV1,NA,TRDD3,TRDJ1,CALGGGYGGRKLIF,TGTGCTCTTGGCGGGGGATACGGAGGGCGTAAACTCATCTTT
TRDV1,NA,NA,TRDJ1,CALGEGLGRGYTDKLIF,TGTGCTCTTGGGGAAGGCCTTGGGAGGGGATACACCGATAAACTCATCTTT
TRDV1,few,TRDD3,TRDJ1,CALGEQGLPTPPLGVYTDKLIF,TGTGCTCTTGGGGAACAGGGTCTCCCCACGCCCCCACTGGGGGTTTACACCGATAAACTCATCTTT
TRDV1,once,TRDD3,TRDJ1,CALGDPPSYLMVGDTGTDKLIF,TGTGCTCTTGGGGACCCCCCTTCCTACCTGATGGTGGGGGATACGGGGACCGATAAACTCATCTTT